These 8 T cell receptor beta chains were all obtained from the same sample, sequenced in a study of T-cell memory formation after mild COVID-19. A single record per CDR3 protein comes from TCRdb applying MiXCR to the 5' RACE reads. The top ten hold 20% to 25% of the sample, which has under 450,000 distinct CDR3 sequences, about 20% seen once. Source material: PBMCs or a T cell subset sorted from them (not recorded which). These receptors originate from a man between 18 and 35 years old who had mild COVID-19 (a few samples of this study predate the infection). Cell type and time point are not known.

The sample holds a few counts of this clonotype. The chain has TRBV6-5 and TRBJ2-7, with unresolved D. The germline V and J ends were trimmed by 7 bases and 0 bases, with 13 bases remaining between them. Germline V gives CDR1 MNHEY, CDR2 SVGAGI. CDR3 size: 14 residues. The CDR3 is CASKSGFSSYEQYV. CDR3 DNA: TGTGCCAGCAAGAGTGGGTTTAGCTCCTACGAGCAGTACGTC.

Only a few counts were recorded for this clonotype. The rearrangement joins TRBV15 to TRBJ2-5, with 9 bases that match TRBD2. Germline V CDR1 and CDR2: LNHNV, YYDKDF (reference sequence). The CDR3 runs to 13 residues. With V trimmed by 8 bases and J by 0 bases, 1 base remained unmatched. The CDR3, as DNA: TGTGCCACCTCTAGCGGGAACCAAGAGACCCAGTACTTC. Its translation: CATSSGNQETQYF.

This clonotype was picked up a small number of times. The V and J genes are TRBV7-2 and TRBJ1-2; D gene uncertain. This CDR3 spans 11 amino acids. V gave up 2 bases and J gave up 7 bases, with 5 bases separating them. CDR1 is SGHTA, CDR2 FQGNSA, per germline. CDR3 sequence: CASSLTAGYTF. In DNA form, the CDR3 reads TGTGCCAGCAGCTTAACCGCTGGCTACACCTTC.

This clonotype appeared a few times. The rearrangement links TRBV5-1 to TRBJ2-7; D gene ambiguous. Germline assignment: CDR1 SGHRS and CDR2 YFSETQ. Trimming stripped 2 bases from V and 4 bases from J, with 10 bases between. The CDR3 totals 13 residues. CDR3 loop: CASSLAAGYEQYV. Here the CDR3 DNA reads TGCGCCAGCAGCTTAGCCGCCGGATACGAGCAGTACGTC.

This chain links TRBV7-6 with TRBJ1-1, with TRBD1 matching 8 bases. CDR1 is SGHVS, CDR2 FNYEAQ, per germline. The junction had 16 bases not matched to a gene; V was cut back by 6 bases and J by 4 bases. The CDR3 totals 17 residues. Written as DNA, the CDR3 is TGTGCCAGCAGTCTCAATCCCGACAGGGGTCTCGTCACTGAAGCTTTCTTT. Amino acids: CASSLNPDRGLVTEAFF.

The V and J genes are TRBV6-5 and TRBJ2-2; TRBD1 matches 8 bases. This CDR3 comprises 15 residues. The V and J ends lost 4 bases and 4 bases, in that order; junction bases with no gene match: 5. Germline V gene data show CDR1 as MNHEY and CDR2 as SVGAGI. The CDR3, as DNA: TGTGCCAGCAGTTTCGGGACAGGAGGCACCGGGGAGCTGTTTTTT. Protein product: CASSFGTGGTGELFF.

This clonotype was detected a few times. The CDR3 spells CASSFSLADTQYF. CDR3 DNA: TGTGCCAGCAGCTTTTCTTTAGCAGATACGCAGTATTTT. V and J are TRBV7-2 and TRBJ2-3; D is unclear. This CDR3 contains 13 residues. Trimming removed 3 bases from V and 4 bases from J, with 8 bases in between. CDR1 is SGHTA and CDR2 is FQGNSA in the germline V gene.

The count of this clonotype is one. The chain has TRBV7-3 and TRBJ2-3, with D tentatively TRBD2 (5 bases). V lost 5 bases, J lost 1 base, and 13 bases lay in between. Germline CDR1 is SGHTA and CDR2 is FQGTGA. CDR3 size: 15 residues. This chain's CDR3 is CASSPLGVRTDTQYF. The CDR3 DNA reads as TGTGCCAGCAGCCCCCTCGGGGTCCGCACAGATACGCAGTATTTT.